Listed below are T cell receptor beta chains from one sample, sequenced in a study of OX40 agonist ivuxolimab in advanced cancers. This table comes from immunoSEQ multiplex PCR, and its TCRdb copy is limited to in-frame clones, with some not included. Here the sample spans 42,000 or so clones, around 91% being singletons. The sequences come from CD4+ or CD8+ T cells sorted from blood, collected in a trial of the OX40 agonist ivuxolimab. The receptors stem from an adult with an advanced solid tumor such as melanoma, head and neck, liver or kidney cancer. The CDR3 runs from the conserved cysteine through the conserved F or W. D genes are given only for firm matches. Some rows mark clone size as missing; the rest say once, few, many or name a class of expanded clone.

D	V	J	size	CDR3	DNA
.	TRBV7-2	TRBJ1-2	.	CASSPGPSLDYGYTF	TGTGCCAGCAGCCCTGGACCTTCTCTGGACTATGGCTACACCTTC
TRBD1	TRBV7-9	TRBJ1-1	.	CASSGRTGNTEAFF	TGTGCCAGCAGTGGTAGGACAGGGAACACTGAAGCTTTCTTT
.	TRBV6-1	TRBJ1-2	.	CASSEALEVIYGYTF	TGTGCCAGCAGTGAAGCGCTTGAGGTTATCTATGGCTACACCTTC
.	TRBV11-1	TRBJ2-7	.	CASSLGGAGEQYF	TGTGCCAGCAGCTTAGGGGGGGCTGGCGAGCAGTACTTC
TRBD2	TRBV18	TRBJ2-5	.	CASSPLAGGPETQYF	TGTGCCAGCTCACCACTGGCGGGGGGGCCAGAGACCCAGTACTTC
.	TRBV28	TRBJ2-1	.	CASLDTGRGYNEQFF	TGTGCCAGCCTGGACACAGGGCGCGGCTACAATGAGCAGTTCTTC
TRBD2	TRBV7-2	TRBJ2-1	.	CASSNGLAGGPRYNEQFF	TGTGCCAGCAGCAATGGACTAGCGGGAGGGCCTCGTTACAATGAGCAGTTCTTC
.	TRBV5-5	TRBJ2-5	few	CASSLGQLQETQYF	TGTGCCAGCAGCTTAGGGCAGTTACAAGAGACCCAGTACTTC
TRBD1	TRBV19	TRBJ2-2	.	CASSGNRDRGNTGELFF	TGTGCCAGTAGTGGTAACCGGGACAGGGGGAACACCGGGGAGCTGTTTTTT
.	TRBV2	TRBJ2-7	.	CASSEDPRSGYEQYF	TGTGCCAGCAGTGAAGATCCCAGGTCGGGCTACGAGCAGTACTTC
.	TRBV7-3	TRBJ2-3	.	CASSWTNTDTQYF	TGTGCCAGCAGCTGGACGAACACAGATACGCAGTATTTT
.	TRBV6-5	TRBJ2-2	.	CASRSGGHTGELFF	TGTGCCAGCAGATCCGGGGGGCACACCGGGGAGCTGTTTTTT
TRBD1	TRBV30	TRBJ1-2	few	CAWRTGGYGYTF	TGTGCCTGGAGAACAGGGGGCTATGGCTACACCTTC
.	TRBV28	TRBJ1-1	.	CASSPGTAGNTEAFF	TGTGCCAGCAGTCCAGGGACCGCGGGTAACACTGAAGCTTTCTTT
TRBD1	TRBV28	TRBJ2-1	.	CASSPTTGDSYNEQFF	TGTGCCAGCAGTCCTACTACAGGGGACTCCTACAATGAGCAGTTCTTC
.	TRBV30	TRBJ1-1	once	CAWSPFSGDLRGRMNTEAFF	TGTGCCTGGAGCCCCTTTTCGGGGGACCTCCGGGGCAGGATGAACACTGAAGCTTTCTTT
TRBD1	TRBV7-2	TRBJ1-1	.	CASSLGQVNTEAFF	TGTGCCAGCAGCCTGGGACAGGTGAACACTGAAGCTTTCTTT
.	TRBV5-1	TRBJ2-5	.	CASSTGQGPHQETQYF	TGCGCCAGCAGCACGGGACAAGGTCCTCACCAAGAGACCCAGTACTTC
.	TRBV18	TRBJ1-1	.	CASSNFSNTEAFF	TGTGCCAGCTCAAATTTCAGTAACACTGAAGCTTTCTTT
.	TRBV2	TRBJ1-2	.	CASSEVENYGYTF	TGTGCCAGCAGTGAAGTGGAAAACTATGGCTACACCTTC
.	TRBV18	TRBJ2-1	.	CASSRVSYNEQFF	TGTGCCAGCTCCCGGGTCTCCTACAATGAGCAGTTCTTC
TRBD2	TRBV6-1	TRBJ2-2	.	CAGTSGHYTGELFF	TGTGCAGGGACTAGCGGCCACTACACCGGGGAGCTGTTTTTT
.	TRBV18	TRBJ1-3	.	CASSPGQPKNTIYF	TGTGCCAGCTCACCGGGCCAACCCAAGAACACCATATATTTT
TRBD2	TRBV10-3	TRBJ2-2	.	CATERGGDTGELFF	TGTGCCACCGAGCGGGGGGGAGACACCGGGGAGCTGTTTTTT
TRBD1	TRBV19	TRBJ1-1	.	CASSPRGQGSEAFF	TGTGCCAGTAGTCCGAGGGGACAGGGTAGCGAAGCTTTCTTT
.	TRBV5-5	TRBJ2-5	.	CASSLEETQYF	TGTGCCAGCAGCTTGGAAGAGACCCAGTACTTC
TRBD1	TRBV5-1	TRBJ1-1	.	CASSLLPNRGGPEAFF	TGCGCCAGCAGCCTACTACCAAACAGGGGGGGGCCTGAAGCTTTCTTT
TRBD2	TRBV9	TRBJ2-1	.	CASSVAAGGRDEQFF	TGTGCCAGCAGCGTAGCGGCGGGGGGGCGGGATGAGCAGTTCTTC
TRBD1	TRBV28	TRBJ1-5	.	CASAGGAGQPQHF	TGTGCCAGCGCAGGGGGGGCCGGACAGCCCCAGCATTTT
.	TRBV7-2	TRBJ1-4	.	CASSLEPFAGTNEKLFF	TGTGCCAGCAGCTTGGAACCCTTCGCGGGAACTAATGAAAAACTGTTTTTT
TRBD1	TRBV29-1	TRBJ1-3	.	CSVDGQDGNTIYF	TGCAGCGTTGACGGACAGGATGGAAACACCATATATTTT
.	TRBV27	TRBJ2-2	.	CASSSPSGTGELFF	TGTGCCAGCAGTTCTCCTTCGGGGACCGGGGAGCTGTTTTTT
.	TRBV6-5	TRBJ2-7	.	CASSYSRAPYEQYF	TGTGCCAGCAGTTACTCCAGGGCCCCCTACGAGCAGTACTTC
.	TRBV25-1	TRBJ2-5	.	CASRGDGGQETQYF	TGTGCCAGCAGGGGGGACGGCGGTCAAGAGACCCAGTACTTC
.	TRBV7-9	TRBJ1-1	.	CASSLVQGTWGTEAFF	TGTGCCAGCAGCTTAGTTCAAGGGACGTGGGGCACTGAAGCTTTCTTT
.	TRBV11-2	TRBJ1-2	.	CASSFDRSYGYTF	TGTGCCAGCAGCTTTGACAGGTCCTATGGCTACACCTTC
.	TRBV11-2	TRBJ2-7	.	CASSRDRNSYEQYF	TGTGCCAGCAGCCGGGACCGAAACTCCTACGAGCAGTACTTC
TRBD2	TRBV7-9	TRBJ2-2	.	CASTPVGTRNTGELFF	TGTGCCAGCACCCCGGTTGGGACTAGGAACACCGGGGAGCTGTTTTTT
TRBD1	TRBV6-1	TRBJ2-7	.	CASVRTGLEQYF	TGTGCCAGCGTACGGACAGGACTCGAGCAGTACTTC
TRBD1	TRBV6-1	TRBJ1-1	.	CASRGQANTEAFF	TGTGCCAGCAGAGGACAGGCCAACACTGAAGCTTTCTTT
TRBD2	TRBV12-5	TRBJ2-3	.	CASGQGTSGGADTQYF	TGTGCTAGTGGTCAGGGGACTAGCGGGGGGGCAGATACGCAGTATTTT
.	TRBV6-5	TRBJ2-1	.	CASSPTGFSYNEQFF	TGTGCCAGCAGTCCAACCGGGTTCTCCTACAATGAGCAGTTCTTC
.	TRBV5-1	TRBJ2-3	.	CASSRPNGEWDTQYF	TGCGCCAGCAGCCGCCCGAATGGGGAATGGGATACGCAGTATTTT
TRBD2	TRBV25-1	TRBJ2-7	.	CASSPGGYEQYF	TGTGCCAGCAGTCCGGGGGGGTACGAGCAGTACTTC
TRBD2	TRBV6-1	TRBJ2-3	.	CASSESRGGLGTDTQYF	TGTGCCAGCAGTGAATCGCGGGGGGGCCTCGGGACAGATACGCAGTATTTT
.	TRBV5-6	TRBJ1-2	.	CASSSISVRIYGYTF	TGTGCCAGCAGCTCGATTAGTGTCCGGATCTATGGCTACACCTTC
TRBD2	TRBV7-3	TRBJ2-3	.	CASSPRGGGGADTQYF	TGTGCCAGCAGCCCCCGGGGGGGCGGGGGCGCAGATACGCAGTATTTT
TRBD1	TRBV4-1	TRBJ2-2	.	CASTRWTGQNTGELFF	TGCGCCAGCACCCGGTGGACAGGGCAGAACACCGGGGAGCTGTTTTTT
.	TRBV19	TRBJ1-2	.	CASSLGISALYGYTF	TGTGCCAGTAGTCTAGGGATATCCGCCCTCTATGGCTACACCTTC
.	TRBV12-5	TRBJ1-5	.	CASGFFYSNQPQHF	TGTGCTAGTGGTTTTTTTTATAGCAATCAGCCCCAGCATTTT
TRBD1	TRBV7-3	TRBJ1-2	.	CASSQGPGQGSGYTF	TGTGCCAGCAGCCAGGGGCCGGGACAGGGGTCTGGCTACACCTTC
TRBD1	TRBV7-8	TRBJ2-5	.	CASSIGPGQQETQYF	TGTGCCAGCAGCATCGGACCGGGACAGCAAGAGACCCAGTACTTC
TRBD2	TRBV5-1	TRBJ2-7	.	CASSLGPSGSSYEQYF	TGCGCCAGCAGCTTGGGACCTAGCGGGAGCTCCTACGAGCAGTACTTC
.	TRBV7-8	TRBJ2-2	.	CASSYGSNTGELFF	TGTGCCAGCAGCTACGGATCGAACACCGGGGAGCTGTTTTTT
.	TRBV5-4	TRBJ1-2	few	CASSEAGSHYGYTF	TGTGCCAGCAGCGAAGCTGGGTCACACTATGGCTACACCTTC